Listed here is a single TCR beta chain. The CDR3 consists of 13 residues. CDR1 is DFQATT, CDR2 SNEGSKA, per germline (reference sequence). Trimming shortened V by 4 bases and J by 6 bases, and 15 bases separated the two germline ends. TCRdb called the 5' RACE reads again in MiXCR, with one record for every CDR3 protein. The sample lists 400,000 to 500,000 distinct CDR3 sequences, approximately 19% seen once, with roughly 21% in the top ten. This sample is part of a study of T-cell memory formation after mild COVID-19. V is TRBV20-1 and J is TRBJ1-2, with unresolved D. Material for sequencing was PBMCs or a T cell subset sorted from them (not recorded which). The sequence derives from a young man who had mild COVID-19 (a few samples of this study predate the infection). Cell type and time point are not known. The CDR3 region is CSAKHTGLDGYTF. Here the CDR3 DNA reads TGCAGTGCTAAACATACCGGTCTTGATGGCTACACCTTC.